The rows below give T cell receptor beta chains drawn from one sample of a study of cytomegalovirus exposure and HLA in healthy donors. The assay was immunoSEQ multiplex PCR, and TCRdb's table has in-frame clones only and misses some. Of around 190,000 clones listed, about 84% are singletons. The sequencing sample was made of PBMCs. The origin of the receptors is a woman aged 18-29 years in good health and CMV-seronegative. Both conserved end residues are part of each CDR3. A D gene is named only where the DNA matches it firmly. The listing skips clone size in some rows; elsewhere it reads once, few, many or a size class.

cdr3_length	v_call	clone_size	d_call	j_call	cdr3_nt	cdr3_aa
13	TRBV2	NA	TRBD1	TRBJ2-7	TGTGCCAGCACGGGGACAGGGTCCTACGAGCAGTACTTC	CASTGTGSYEQYF
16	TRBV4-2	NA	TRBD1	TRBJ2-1	TGTGCCAGCAGCCAACCCCCCGGCGCAGGGGGCAATGAGCAGTTCTTC	CASSQPPGAGGNEQFF
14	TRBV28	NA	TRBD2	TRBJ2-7	TGTGCCAGCAGTCTCACTAGCGGGAGGTACGAGCAGTACTTC	CASSLTSGRYEQYF
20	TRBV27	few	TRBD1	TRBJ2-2	TGTGCCAGCAGTCCCCTTGCCCTGTGGGTCGAGACAGGGGGCACCGGGGAGCTGTTTTTT	CASSPLALWVETGGTGELFF
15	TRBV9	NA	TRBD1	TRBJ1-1	TGTGCCAGCAGCACCGGACAGGGGGCGATTTTCGGTGCTTTCTTT	CASSTGQGAIFGAFF
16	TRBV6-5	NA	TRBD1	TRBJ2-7	TGTGCCAGCAGTTCTTCAGCGGGGACAGGGTCCTACGAGCAGTACTTC	CASSSSAGTGSYEQYF
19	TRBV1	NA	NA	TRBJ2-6	TGCACCAGCAGCCTGGTGGGGGCCCTCTCCTTCTCTGGGGCCAACGTCCTGACTTTC	CTSSLVGALSFSGANVLTF
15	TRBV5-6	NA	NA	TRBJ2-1	TGTGCCAGCAGTTTAGAAGATAGCTCCTACAATGAGCAGTTCTTC	CASSLEDSSYNEQFF
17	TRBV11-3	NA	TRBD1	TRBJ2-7	TGTGCCAGCAGCCCCCGCACAGGGGGTGGGGGCTACCACGAGCAGTACTTC	CASSPRTGGGGYHEQYF
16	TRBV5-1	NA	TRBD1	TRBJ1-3	TGCGCCAGCAGCTTGGTTACAGGGGGAGATGGAAACACCATATATTTT	CASSLVTGGDGNTIYF
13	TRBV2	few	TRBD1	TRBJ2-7	TGTGCCAGCAACGGACAGGGAGGCCACGAGCAGTACTTC	CASNGQGGHEQYF
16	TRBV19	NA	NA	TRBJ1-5	TGTGCCACCGACGACACAGGGACCAGCTACAATCAGCCCCAGCATTTT	CATDDTGTSYNQPQHF
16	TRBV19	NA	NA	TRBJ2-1	TGTGCCAGTAGTATTATGGGGGGGACAACTTACAATGAGCAGTTCTTC	CASSIMGGTTYNEQFF
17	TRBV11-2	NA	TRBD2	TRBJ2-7	TGTGCCAGCAGCCAGGGAGCGGGGGGCCGAAATTACTACGAGCAGTACTTC	CASSQGAGGRNYYEQYF
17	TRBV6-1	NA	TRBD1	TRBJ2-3	TGTGCCAGCAGTGCCTTACGGGACAGTTTGGGCACAGATACGCAGTATTTT	CASSALRDSLGTDTQYF
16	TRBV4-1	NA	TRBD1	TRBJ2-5	TGCGCCAGCAGGAGAGGACAGGGTTCGGGCCAAGAGACCCAGTACTTC	CASRRGQGSGQETQYF
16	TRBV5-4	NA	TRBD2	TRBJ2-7	TGTGCCAGCAGCTCTCAAAGAGGCGGGGGTGCCTACGAGCAGTACTTC	CASSSQRGGGAYEQYF
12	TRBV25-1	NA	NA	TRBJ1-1	TGTGCCAGTGGGGGGGTGGTCACTGAAGCTTTCTTT	CASGGVVTEAFF
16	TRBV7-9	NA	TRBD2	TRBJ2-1	TGTGCCAGCAGCTACGTAGCGGGTAGCTCCTACAATGAGCAGTTCTTC	CASSYVAGSSYNEQFF
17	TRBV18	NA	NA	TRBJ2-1	TGTGCCAGCTCACCACCGGAGGGCAGGGCTAACTACAATGAGCAGTTCTTC	CASSPPEGRANYNEQFF
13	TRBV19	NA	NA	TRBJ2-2	TGTGCCAGTAGTCTGGGACTTCTAGGGGAGCTGTTTTTT	CASSLGLLGELFF
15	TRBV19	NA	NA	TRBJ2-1	TGTGCCAGTAGTATTACTCGGGACACTGTCAATGAGCAGTTCTTC	CASSITRDTVNEQFF
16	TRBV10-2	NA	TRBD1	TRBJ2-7	TGCGCCAGCAGTGAGTCCTGGTGGACAGGGCGCTACGAGCAGTACTTC	CASSESWWTGRYEQYF
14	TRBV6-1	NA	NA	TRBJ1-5	TGTGCCAGCAGTGAGCTGCTCGAAAGCCAGCCCCAGCATTTT	CASSELLESQPQHF
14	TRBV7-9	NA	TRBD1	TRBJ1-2	TGTGCCAGCAGCGTCCGGGGACAGACATATGGCTACACCTTC	CASSVRGQTYGYTF
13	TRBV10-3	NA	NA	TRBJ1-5	TGTGCCATCAGCCTGAACGGGGGAAGGGCCCAGCATTTT	CAISLNGGRAQHF
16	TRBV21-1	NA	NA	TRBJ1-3	TGTGCCAGCAGCAAAGGAAGAAAGGGGGCTGGAAACACCATATATTTT	CASSKGRKGAGNTIYF
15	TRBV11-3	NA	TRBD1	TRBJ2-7	TGTGCCAGCAGCCCGGACCGGGACAGGGTAGGTGAGCAGTACTTC	CASSPDRDRVGEQYF
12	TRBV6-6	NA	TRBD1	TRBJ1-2	TGTGCCAGCAGCTTCACAGGGGGCGGCTACACCTTC	CASSFTGGGYTF
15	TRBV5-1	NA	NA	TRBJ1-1	TGCGCCAGCAGCTTGGGGACTTCTTATAACACTGAAGCTTTCTTT	CASSLGTSYNTEAFF
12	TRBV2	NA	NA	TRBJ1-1	TGTGCCAGCAGTGAGGGGGCCGCTGAAGCTTTCTTT	CASSEGAAEAFF
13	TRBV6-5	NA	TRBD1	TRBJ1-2	TGTGCCAGCTACAGGGGGTTAAACTATGGCTACACCTTC	CASYRGLNYGYTF
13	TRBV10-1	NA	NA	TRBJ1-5	TGCGCCAGCAGCCCACAGGGATCCCAGCCCCAGCATTTT	CASSPQGSQPQHF
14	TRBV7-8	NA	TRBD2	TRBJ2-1	TGTGCCAGCTATAAAGGGGCGGGAGCCAATGAGCAGTTCTTC	CASYKGAGANEQFF
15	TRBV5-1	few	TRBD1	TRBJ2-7	TGCGCCAGCAGCTTGGCAACAGGGGGCCCTCGTAAGGAGTACTTC	CASSLATGGPRKEYF
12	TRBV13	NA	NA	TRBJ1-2	TGTGCCAGCAGCTTATGGCCACAGAGCTACACCTTC	CASSLWPQSYTF
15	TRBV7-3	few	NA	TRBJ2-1	TGTGCCAGCAGCTTAACGGGTGGGGCCGGGAATGAGCAGTTCTTC	CASSLTGGAGNEQFF
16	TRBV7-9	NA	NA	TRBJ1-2	TGTGCCAGCAGCACCCTTCAGGGTGAAAATAACTATGGCTACACCTTC	CASSTLQGENNYGYTF
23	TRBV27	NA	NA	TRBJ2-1	TGTGCCAGCAGTTTTCGCAGGGTACCCAAATCCAATCCTCGGAGTCGTACGTACAATGAGCAGTTCTTC	CASSFRRVPKSNPRSRTYNEQFF
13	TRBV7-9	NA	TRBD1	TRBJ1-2	TGTGCCAGCAGCTCCGGGACAGTGAATCGCTACACCTTC	CASSSGTVNRYTF
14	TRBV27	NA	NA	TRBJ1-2	TGTGCCAGCAGCTTCGACGGTCGAGCGGTGGGCTACACCTTC	CASSFDGRAVGYTF
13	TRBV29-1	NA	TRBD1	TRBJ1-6	TGCAGCGTTGGGGACAGGGGAGGTTCACCCCTCCACTTT	CSVGDRGGSPLHF
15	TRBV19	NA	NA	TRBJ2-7	TGTGCCTCCTATATGCCACTAGCTGGGGGTTACGAGCAGTACTTC	CASYMPLAGGYEQYF
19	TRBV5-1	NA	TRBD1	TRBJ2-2	TGCGCCAGCAGCTTCGTACCCACTACCGGGACAGGGGAGTCCGGGGAGCTGTTTTTT	CASSFVPTTGTGESGELFF
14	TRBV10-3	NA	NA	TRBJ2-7	TGTGCCATCAGTCCCCTGGACAGCTTCTACGAGCAGTACTTC	CAISPLDSFYEQYF
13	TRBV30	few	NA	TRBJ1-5	TGTGCCTGGAGTGTACAGGGAGATCAGCCCCAGCATTTT	CAWSVQGDQPQHF
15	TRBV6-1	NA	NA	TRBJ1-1	TGTGCCAGCAGTGAAGAGAGAATAAGTAGCACTGAAGCTTTCTTT	CASSEERISSTEAFF
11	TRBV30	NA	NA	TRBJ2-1	TGTGCCGGTACTCTAGGGGTTGAGCAGTTCTTC	CAGTLGVEQFF
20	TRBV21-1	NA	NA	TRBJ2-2	TGTGCCACCGGTGTGGGACTAGCGGGAGTTTCTTGCGTGGACACCGGGGAGCTGTTTTTT	CATGVGLAGVSCVDTGELFF
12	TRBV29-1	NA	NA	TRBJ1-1	TGCAGCGTTGACCTCTCGAACACTGAAGCTTTCTTT	CSVDLSNTEAFF
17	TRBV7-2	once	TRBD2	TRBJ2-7	TGTGCCAGCAGGCAGACTAGCGGGAGGGCCGACAGTAGCGAGCAGTACTTC	CASRQTSGRADSSEQYF
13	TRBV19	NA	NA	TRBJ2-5	TGTGCCACCGGTCAGGGGTCCTTTGAGACCCAGTACTTC	CATGQGSFETQYF
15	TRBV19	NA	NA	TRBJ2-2	TGTGCCAGTAGTATAACCAGGATCCCCACCGGGGAGCTGTTTTTT	CASSITRIPTGELFF
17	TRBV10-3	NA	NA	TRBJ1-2	TGTGCCATCAGTGATCAGCTTGGGGCATTCAAGAACTATGGCTACACCTTC	CAISDQLGAFKNYGYTF
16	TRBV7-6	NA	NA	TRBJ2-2	TGTGCCAGCAGCACACGGACAGGGCGGGGGTCCGGGGAGCTGTTTTTT	CASSTRTGRGSGELFF
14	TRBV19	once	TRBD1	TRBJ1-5	TGTGCCAGTGGGGAGACAGGGCGTAATCAGCCCCAGCATTTT	CASGETGRNQPQHF
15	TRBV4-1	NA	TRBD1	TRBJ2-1	TGCGCCAGCAGCCAGAGCAGGGGGCGTCTCAATGAGCAGTTCTTC	CASSQSRGRLNEQFF
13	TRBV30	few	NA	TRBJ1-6	TGTGCCTGGCGCGGGGACCAAACCTCACCCCTCCACTTT	CAWRGDQTSPLHF